Presented here are 27 T cell receptor beta chains from one specimen sequenced in a study of T cell repertoires in cytomegalovirus infection. Each CDR3 protein is one row after TCRdb ran MiXCR on the reads. The data show some 300,000 distinct CDR3 sequences, roughly an eighth seen once. Sequencing was carried out using PBMCs. Source of these receptors: a human donor in good health (CMV status not recorded). Some clones in this sample may be carry-over from other donors' samples.

The gene calls are TRBV7-2 and TRBJ2-3, with a possible D match to TRBD2 (5 bases). V shed 4 bases and J shed 2 bases, with 16 bases lying between them. The length of the CDR3 is 16 residues. Germline V gene sequence: CDR1 SGHTA, CDR2 FQGNSA. CDR3 in DNA: TGTGCCAGCAGCTCGTCGGGAACCCATCCCACAGATACGCAGTATTTT. Protein product: CASSSSGTHPTDTQYF.

This clonotype has ten or more counts. The chain joins TRBV2 to TRBJ1-4, with 7 nucleotides matching TRBD1. The CDR3 has 15 amino acids. Germline CDR1 SNHLY, CDR2 FYNNEI. Trimming took 5 bases from V and 5 from J; bases not matched to a gene: 8. CDR3: CASSSTGTANEKLFF. DNA for the CDR3: TGTGCCAGCAGTTCTACCGGGACAGCGAATGAAAAACTGTTTTTT.

The chain links TRBV10-3 to TRBJ2-7; 11 bases line up with TRBD1. CDR3 length: 16 amino acids. V lost 3 bases and J lost 5; bases outside the gene matches: 9. Germline V lookup: CDR1 ENHRY, CDR2 SYGVKD. DNA of the CDR3: TGTGCCATCAGTGATTTAGCTCGGACAGGGGGCAACGAGCAGTACTTC. Amino acids: CAISDLARTGGNEQYF.

The chain couples TRBV4-1 to TRBJ2-3; D is undetermined. CDR3 length: 15 residues. Per germline, CDR1 MGHRA and CDR2 YSYEKL. Trimming left V 1 base short and J 2 bases short, with 10 bases between. CDR3: CASSQVAQPTDTQYF. DNA of the CDR3: TGCGCCAGCAGCCAAGTCGCACAGCCCACAGATACGCAGTATTTT.

The chain recombines TRBV2 with TRBJ2-1, with 16 bases aligning to TRBD2. The CDR3 has 20 amino acids. Trimming at V came to 3 bases and at J to 4 bases, leaving 12 bases not matched to a gene. CDR1 is SNHLY, CDR2 FYNNEI, per germline. The CDR3 coding sequence is TGTGCCAGCAGTGATGCCGGGACTAGCGGGGGGGGAAACATGTACAATGAGCAGTTCTTC. Translated: CASSDAGTSGGGNMYNEQFF.

This clonotype has ten or more counts. The genes are TRBV7-7 and TRBJ2-3, with 8 bases fitting TRBD2. The CDR3 totals 15 residues. J was trimmed by 5 bases and V by 4 bases; bases with no gene match: 8. Germline V CDR1 and CDR2: SSHAT, FNYEAQ (reference sequence). The CDR3 loop reads CASSSGLASGDTQYF. The CDR3, as DNA: TGTGCCAGCAGCTCCGGACTAGCATCTGGAGATACGCAGTATTTT.

This clonotype appeared a few times. The V and J genes are TRBV6-2 or TRBV6-3 and TRBJ2-1; 7 positions agree with TRBD2. The CDR3 loop spans 16 amino acids. V lost 6 bases to trimming and J lost 5 bases; unmatched junction nucleotides: 13. Germline V gene data show CDR1 as MNHEY and CDR2 as SVGEGT. CDR3 protein: CASSRPGERGHNEQFF. The CDR3 DNA reads TGTGCCAGCAGCCGTCCTGGGGAGCGGGGACACAATGAGCAGTTCTTC.

This clonotype was seen ten or more times. The gene calls are TRBV12-3 or TRBV12-4 and TRBJ2-1; 8 bases align to TRBD2. The CDR3 length is 16 residues. The V and J ends lost 0 bases and 5 bases, in that order; junction bases with no gene match: 6. The CDR3 spells CASSLARGAGDNEQFF. As DNA, the CDR3 is TGTGCCAGCAGTTTAGCCAGAGGAGCGGGGGACAATGAGCAGTTCTTC.

The table lists this clonotype with a few counts. The chain carries TRBV19 and TRBJ2-3, with D maybe TRBD1 (5 bases). CDR1 LNHDA and CDR2 SQIVND come from the germline V gene (reference sequence). This CDR3 has 15 residues. Trimming shortened V by 10 bases and J by 3 bases, and 20 bases separated the two germline ends. CDR3 residues: CATRGFYGSTDTQYF. CDR3 nucleotide sequence: TGTGCCACAAGGGGCTTTTATGGCTCGACAGATACGCAGTATTTT.

This clonotype was picked up many times. The chain carries TRBV24-1 and TRBJ2-5, with D unresolved. The length of the CDR3 is 12 residues. The V end was cut by 1 base, the J end by 4 bases, with 3 bases between. Germline V gives CDR1 KGHDR, CDR2 SFDVKD. In DNA form, the CDR3 reads TGTGCCACCAGTGATTTAGGAGAGACCCAGTACTTC. This encodes CATSDLGETQYF.

This clonotype was counted between two and nine times. The chain recombines TRBV6-2 or TRBV6-3 with TRBJ2-1, with D perhaps TRBD2 (6 bases). CDR1 MNHEY and CDR2 SVGEGT come from the germline V gene. The CDR3 length is 14 residues. Trimming pared 2 bases from V and 9 bases from J, leaving 14 bases between. In DNA, the CDR3 is TGTGCCAGCAGTTACAGGGCGGGGTTGGGTGAGCAGTTCTTC. Translated: CASSYRAGLGEQFF.

V is TRBV19 and J is TRBJ2-1; D remains ambiguous. CDR1 and CDR2 from the germline V gene are LNHDA and SQIVND (reference sequence). This CDR3 spans 13 amino acids. The germline V and J ends were trimmed by 7 bases and 3 bases, with 10 bases remaining between them. The CDR3 is CASTPLGYNEQFF. The DNA for the CDR3 is TGTGCCAGTACACCTCTGGGCTACAATGAGCAGTTCTTC.

The V and J genes are TRBV5-1 and TRBJ2-3, with TRBD2 identical over 8 bases. The CDR3 length is 15 residues. V trimming: 3 bases; J trimming: 2 bases; junction bases outside the gene matches: 5. Germline-derived CDR1 and CDR2 are SGHRS and YFSETQ. The CDR3 DNA reads as TGCGCCAGCAGCTCGGGCGGGAGGATCACAGATACGCAGTATTTT. This encodes CASSSGGRITDTQYF. The entire variable domain, with the rest obtained from reference TRBV5-1 and TRBJ2-3, is as follows: KAGVTQTPRYLIKTRGQQVTLSCSPISGHRSVSWYQQTPGQGLQFLFEYFSETQRNKGNFPGRFSGRQFSNSRSEMNVSTLELGDSALYLCASSSGGRITDTQYFGPGTRLTVL.

The CDR3 nucleotides are TGCAGTGCTAGATCCCCAGGGGAGCAGTTCTTC. Its translation is CSARSPGEQFF. The rearrangement links TRBV20-1 to TRBJ2-1, with a weak D call TRBD1 (5 bases). From germline, CDR1 is DFQATT and CDR2 SNEGSKA (reference sequence). Deletions cut 2 bases from V and 10 bases from J, with 9 bases between. The CDR3 runs 11 residues.

This clonotype was counted only a few times. This chain links TRBV5-4 with TRBJ2-3; D perhaps matches TRBD2 (6 bases). The CDR3 extends over 16 amino acids. Germline assignment: CDR1 SGHNT and CDR2 YYREEE (reference sequence). V was pared by 4 bases and J by 2 bases, with 17 bases between. DNA for the CDR3: TGTGCCAGCAGCCTCGGGAGTTCCACGCACACAGATACGCAGTATTTT. Translating it yields CASSLGSSTHTDTQYF.

This clonotype has a handful of counts. The rearrangement uses TRBV28 and TRBJ2-3, with 7 positions matching TRBD1. The CDR3 sequence is 12 residues long. The J segment lost 1 base and the V segment lost 11 bases, leaving 3 bases of the junction unmatched. Germline loops: CDR1 MDHEN, CDR2 SYDVKM. Written as DNA, the CDR3 is TGTGCCGGCGGACAGGGCACAGATACGCAGTATTTT. This encodes CAGGQGTDTQYF.

The chain has TRBV5-1 and TRBJ1-2; TRBD1 agrees at 7 bases. Germline V gives CDR1 SGHRS, CDR2 YFSETQ. This CDR3 region has 14 residues. V was pared by 4 bases and J by 4 bases, with 7 bases of the junction left unmatched. The CDR3 spells CASSPTGSGYGYTF. In DNA form, the CDR3 reads TGCGCCAGCAGCCCGACAGGGAGCGGCTATGGCTACACCTTC.

A few counts support this clonotype. V and J are TRBV2 and TRBJ1-5; 7 bases match TRBD1. The germline V gene has CDR1 SNHLY and CDR2 FYNNEI. The J segment lost 8 bases and the V segment lost 7 bases, leaving 8 bases of the junction unmatched. The CDR3 contains 13 residues. Written as DNA, the CDR3 is TGTGCCAGCACCGAGACAGGGAGGAAGCCCCAGCATTTT. Translated, it gives CASTETGRKPQHF.

This clonotype was picked up a small number of times. The V call is TRBV15, the J call TRBJ2-4; 7 nucleotides align to TRBD1. The junction had 7 bases not matched to a gene; V was cut back by 0 bases and J by 8 bases. The CDR3 totals 15 residues. Germline CDR1 and CDR2: LNHNV and YYDKDF (reference sequence). The CDR3, as DNA: TGTGCCACCAGCAGAGACAAGGGGGCTGGATACATTCAGTACTTC. As protein: CATSRDKGAGYIQYF.

This sequence joins TRBV7-9 and TRBJ2-3; 9 bases map to TRBD2. The germline CDR1 and CDR2 sequences are SEHNR and FQNEAQ (reference sequence). Losses at the gene ends were 4 bases for V and 6 bases for J; bases not matched to a gene: 8. The CDR3 sequence is 15 residues long. This CDR3 is CASSSKSGGTDTQYF. In DNA, the CDR3 is TGTGCCAGCAGCTCGAAAAGCGGGGGGACGGATACGCAGTATTTT.

The chain links TRBV5-1 to TRBJ1-1, with unresolved D. CDR3 length equals 17 residues. Germline lookup yields CDR1 SGHRS and CDR2 YFSETQ. Trimming took off 4 bases at V and 8 bases at J, with 27 bases between the two ends. CDR3 region: CASSPKAAVASLFEAFF. CDR3 bases: TGCGCCAGCAGCCCTAAGGCGGCAGTTGCCAGCCTATTCGAAGCTTTCTTT.

This clonotype was seen only a few times. The chain uses TRBV14 and TRBJ2-1; no clear D gene. Germline V CDR1 and CDR2: SGHDN, FVKESK. The CDR3 sequence is 16 residues long. V lost 3 bases to trimming and J lost 6 bases, with 18 bases between them. CDR3 bases: TGTGCCAGCAGCCACACCGGGCCAAAACGACCCAATGAGCAGTTCTTC. Residues: CASSHTGPKRPNEQFF. The full variable domain, with the rest looked up from reference TRBV14 and TRBJ2-1, is EAGVTQFPSHSVIEKGQTVTLRCDPISGHDNLYWYRRVMGKEIKFLLHFVKESKQDESGMPNNRFLAERTGGTYSTLKVQPAELEDSGVYFCASSHTGPKRPNEQFFGPGTRLTVL.

This clonotype was observed a few times. The chain employs TRBV3-1 and TRBJ2-7; D is perhaps TRBD2 (5 bases). V shed 0 bases and J shed 0 bases, with 18 bases lying between them. There are 18 residues in the CDR3. Looked up from germline, CDR1 is LGHDT and CDR2 is YNNKEL (reference sequence). CDR3: CASSQDHGGPRSSYEQYF. The DNA for the CDR3 is TGTGCCAGCAGCCAAGACCATGGAGGTCCCAGGAGCTCCTACGAGCAGTACTTC.

This clonotype was found a few times. This chain links TRBV7-2 with TRBJ2-1, with 10 bases that match TRBD2. The CDR3 is 14 residues long. Germline V CDR1 and CDR2: SGHTA, FQGNSA. V shed 6 bases, J shed 4 bases, and the junction held 3 bases outside the gene matches. The CDR3, as DNA: TGTGCCAGCAGTACAGCGGGAGGGTACAATGAGCAGTTCTTC. This codes for CASSTAGGYNEQFF.

This clonotype appeared many times. This chain uses TRBV28 with TRBJ2-7; the D gene is possibly TRBD1 (5 bases). Germline assignment: CDR1 MDHEN and CDR2 SYDVKM. The CDR3 spans 14 residues. With 8 bases removed from V and 9 bases from J, the gap between germline ends came to 23 bases. For the CDR3, the DNA is TGTGCCAGCCAACCGGGTGGGCCCACTCAGGGGCAGTACTTC. Protein product: CASQPGGPTQGQYF.

This clonotype was observed a handful of times. V gene TRBV10-3 combines with J gene TRBJ1-1, with D possibly being TRBD1 (5 bases). The CDR3 length is 15 residues. Trimming shortened V by 4 bases and J by 0 bases, and 12 bases separated the two germline ends. Germline values: CDR1 ENHRY, CDR2 SYGVKD. CDR3 bases: TGTGCCATCAGTGGGGGGGGGAGTATGAACACTGAAGCTTTCTTT. Protein product: CAISGGGSMNTEAFF.

This clonotype appeared many times. The chain employs TRBV7-2 and TRBJ2-3; D unresolved. The V and J ends lost 5 bases and 4 bases respectively, with 16 bases between them. The CDR3 covers 15 residues. The germline V gene encodes CDR1 SGHTA and CDR2 FQGNSA. The CDR3 region is CASSPRGSGPDTQYF. DNA for the CDR3: TGTGCCAGCAGCCCCCGTGGTAGTGGTCCAGATACGCAGTATTTT. Full variable domain (remainder filled in from reference TRBV7-2 and TRBJ2-3): GAGVSQSPSNKVTEKGKDVELRCDPISGHTALYWYRQSLGQGLEFLIYFQGNSAPDKSGLPSDRFSAERTGGSVSTLTIQRTQQEDSAVYLCASSPRGSGPDTQYFGPGTRLTVL.